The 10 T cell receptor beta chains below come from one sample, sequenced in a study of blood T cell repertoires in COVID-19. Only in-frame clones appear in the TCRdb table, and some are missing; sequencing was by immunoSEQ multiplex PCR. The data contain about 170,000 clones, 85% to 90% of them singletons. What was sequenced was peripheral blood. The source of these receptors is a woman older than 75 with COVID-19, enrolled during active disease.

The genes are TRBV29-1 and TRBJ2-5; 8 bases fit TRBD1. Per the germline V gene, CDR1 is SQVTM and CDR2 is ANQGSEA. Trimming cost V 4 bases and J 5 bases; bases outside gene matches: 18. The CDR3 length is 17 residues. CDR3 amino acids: CSVVEWTGNPTGETQYF. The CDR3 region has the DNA TGCAGCGTTGTGGAGTGGACAGGGAATCCTACCGGGGAGACCCAGTACTTC.

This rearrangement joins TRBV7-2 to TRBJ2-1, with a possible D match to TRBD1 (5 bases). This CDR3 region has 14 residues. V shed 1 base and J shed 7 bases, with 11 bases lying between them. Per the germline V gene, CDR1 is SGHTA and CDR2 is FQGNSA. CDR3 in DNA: TGTGCCAGCAGCTTAGTAGCAGGGAAAAATGAGCAGTTCTTC. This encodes CASSLVAGKNEQFF.

The CDR3 loop reads CASSVHWDTENSPLHF. The CDR3 region has the DNA TGTGCCAGCAGTGTGCACTGGGACACCGAAAACTCACCCCTCCACTTT. The chain combines TRBV6-1 with TRBJ1-6; possibly TRBD1 for D (6 bases). Germline V gene data show CDR1 as MNHNS and CDR2 as SASEGT. V was cut by 4 bases and J by 10 bases, with 20 bases left in between. The CDR3 loop spans 16 amino acids.

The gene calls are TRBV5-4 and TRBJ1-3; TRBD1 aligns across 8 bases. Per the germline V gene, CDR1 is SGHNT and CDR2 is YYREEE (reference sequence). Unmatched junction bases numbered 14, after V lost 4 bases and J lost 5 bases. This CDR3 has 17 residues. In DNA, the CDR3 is TGTGCCAGCAGCATCTTACAGGGGGGAGCTTCGAGAAACACCATATATTTT. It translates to CASSILQGGASRNTIYF.

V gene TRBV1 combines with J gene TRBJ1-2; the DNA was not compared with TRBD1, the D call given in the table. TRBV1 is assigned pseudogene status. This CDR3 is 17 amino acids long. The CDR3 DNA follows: TGCACCAGCAGCCAAGGGACAGGCCAGACAGGCGGCTATGGCTACACCTTC. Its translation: CTSSQGTGQTGGYGYTF.

The CDR3 nucleotides are TGTGCCACCAGCAGAGATTGGAGGGTGAACACTGAAGCTTTCTTT. Amino acid sequence: CATSRDWRVNTEAFF. V and J are TRBV15 and TRBJ1-1; D not certain. This CDR3 contains 15 residues. Trimming cost V 0 bases and J 0 bases, with 8 bases left between them. The V gene's germline CDR1 is LNHNV and CDR2 YYDKDF (reference sequence).

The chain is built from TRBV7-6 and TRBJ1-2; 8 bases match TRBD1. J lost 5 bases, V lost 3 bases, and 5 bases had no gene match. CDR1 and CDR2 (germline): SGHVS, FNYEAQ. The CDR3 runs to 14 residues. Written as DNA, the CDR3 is TGTGCCAGCAGCTTGTCGGACAGGGCATATGGCTACACCTTC. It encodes CASSLSDRAYGYTF.

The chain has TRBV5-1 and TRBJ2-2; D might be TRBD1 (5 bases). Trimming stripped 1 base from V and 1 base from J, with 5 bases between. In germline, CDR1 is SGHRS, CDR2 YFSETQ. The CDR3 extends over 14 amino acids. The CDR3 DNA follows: TGCGCCAGCAGCTTGACAGGGAACACCGGGGAGCTGTTTTTT. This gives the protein CASSLTGNTGELFF.

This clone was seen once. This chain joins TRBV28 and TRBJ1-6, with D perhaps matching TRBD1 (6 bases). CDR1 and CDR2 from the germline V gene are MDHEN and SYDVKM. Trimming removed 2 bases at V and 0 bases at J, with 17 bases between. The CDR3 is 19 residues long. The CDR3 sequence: CASSLSDGGSRSYNSPLHF. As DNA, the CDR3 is TGTGCCAGCAGTTTAAGTGATGGGGGCTCCCGCTCCTATAATTCACCCCTCCACTTT. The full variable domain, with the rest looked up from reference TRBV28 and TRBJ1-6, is DVKVTQSSRYLVKRTGEKVFLECVQDMDHENMFWYRQDPGLGLRLIYFSYDVKMKEKGDIPEGYSVSREKKERFSLILESASTNQTSMYLCASSLSDGGSRSYNSPLHFGNGTRLTVT.

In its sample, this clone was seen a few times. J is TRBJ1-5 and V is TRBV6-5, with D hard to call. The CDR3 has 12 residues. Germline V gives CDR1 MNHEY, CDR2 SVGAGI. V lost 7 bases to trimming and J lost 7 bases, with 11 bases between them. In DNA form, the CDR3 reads TGTGCCAGCATCGGGTTGGAACAGCCCCAGCATTTT. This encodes CASIGLEQPQHF.